This T cell receptor (beta chain) appears in the sequencing data of a study of shared clonotypes between healthy human individuals. CD8 cells regarded as naive lacked CD45RO, were positively chosen for CCR7, and omitted terminally differentiated effector memory CD45RA+ cells. The CDR3 runs 14 residues. V shed 9 bases and J 3 bases; nucleotides not matched to a gene: 5. The germline gives CDR1 ENHRY, CDR2 SYGVKD. Clones were read by immunoSEQ multiplex PCR, and TCRdb kept only the in-frame ones, dropping some. Seen here are about 2.2 million clones, around 95% observed once, and the top ten hold around 1.7%.

This clonotype was obtained from a man aged 18 to 35 in good health. Some clones in this sample may be carry-over from other donors' samples. V usage is TRBV10-3 and J usage is TRBJ1-3; 10 bases match TRBD1. Sequenced: naive CD8+ T cells from PBMCs. The CDR3 loop reads CAMGDRGFGNTIYF. In nucleotides, the CDR3 is TGTGCCATGGGGGACAGGGGTTTTGGAAACACCATATATTTT.